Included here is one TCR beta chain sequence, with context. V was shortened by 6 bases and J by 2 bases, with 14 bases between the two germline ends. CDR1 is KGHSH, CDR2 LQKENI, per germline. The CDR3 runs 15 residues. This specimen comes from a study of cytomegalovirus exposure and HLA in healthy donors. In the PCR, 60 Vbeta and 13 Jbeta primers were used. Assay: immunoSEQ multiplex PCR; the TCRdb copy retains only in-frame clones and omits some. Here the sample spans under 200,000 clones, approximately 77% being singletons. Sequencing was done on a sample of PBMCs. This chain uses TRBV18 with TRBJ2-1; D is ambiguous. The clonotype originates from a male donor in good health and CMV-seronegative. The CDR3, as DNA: TGTGCCAGCTCCAACCGTGAGAGAACCTACAATGAGCAGTTCTTC. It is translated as CASSNRERTYNEQFF.